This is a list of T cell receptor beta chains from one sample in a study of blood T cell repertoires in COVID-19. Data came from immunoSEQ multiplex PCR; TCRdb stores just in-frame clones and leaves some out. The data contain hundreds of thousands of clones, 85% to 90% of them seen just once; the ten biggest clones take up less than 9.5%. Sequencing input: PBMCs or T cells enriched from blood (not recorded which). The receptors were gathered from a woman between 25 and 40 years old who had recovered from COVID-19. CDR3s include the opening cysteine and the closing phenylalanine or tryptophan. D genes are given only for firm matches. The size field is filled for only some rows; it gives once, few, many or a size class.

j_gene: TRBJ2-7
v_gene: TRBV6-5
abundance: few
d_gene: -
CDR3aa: CASSPDSDEQYF
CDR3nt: TGTGCCAGCAGCCCCGACTCCGACGAGCAGTACTTC

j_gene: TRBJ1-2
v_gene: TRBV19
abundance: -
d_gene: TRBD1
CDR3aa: CASSIIGGREDYGYTF
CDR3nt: TGTGCCAGTAGTATAATAGGGGGCAGGGAAGACTATGGCTACACCTTC

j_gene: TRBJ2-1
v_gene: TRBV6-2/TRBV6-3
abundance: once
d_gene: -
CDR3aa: CASSPFFAPPGDEQFF
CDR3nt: TGTGCCAGCAGTCCCTTCTTTGCGCCCCCAGGCGATGAGCAGTTCTTC

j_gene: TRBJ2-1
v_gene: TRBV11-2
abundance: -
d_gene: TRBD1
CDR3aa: CASSQYRGNEQFF
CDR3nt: TGTGCCAGCAGCCAATACAGGGGCAATGAGCAGTTCTTC

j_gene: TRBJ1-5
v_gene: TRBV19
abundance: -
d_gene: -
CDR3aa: CASSPVLYSNQPQHF
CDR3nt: TGTGCCAGTAGTCCTGTACTTTATAGCAATCAGCCCCAGCATTTT

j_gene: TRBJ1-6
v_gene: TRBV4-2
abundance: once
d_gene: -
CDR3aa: CASSQSPIGDSPLHF
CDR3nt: TGTGCCAGCAGCCAGAGTCCCATAGGGGATTCACCCCTCCACTTT

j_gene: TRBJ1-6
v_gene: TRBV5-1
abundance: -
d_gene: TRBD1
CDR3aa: CASSQTGDGSPLHF
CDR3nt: TGCGCCAGCAGCCAGACAGGGGATGGTTCACCCCTCCACTTT

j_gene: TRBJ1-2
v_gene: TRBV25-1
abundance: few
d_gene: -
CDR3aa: CASRFAGGYTF
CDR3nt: TGTGCCAGCAGGTTCGCAGGGGGCTACACCTTC

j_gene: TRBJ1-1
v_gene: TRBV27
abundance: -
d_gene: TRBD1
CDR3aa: CASSPTGVRTEAFF
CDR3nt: TGTGCCAGCAGTCCGACAGGGGTCCGAACTGAAGCTTTCTTT

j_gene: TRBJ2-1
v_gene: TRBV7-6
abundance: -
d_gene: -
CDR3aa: CASSHALAGEQFF
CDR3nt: TGTGCCAGCAGCCACGCACTGGCGGGGGAGCAGTTCTTC

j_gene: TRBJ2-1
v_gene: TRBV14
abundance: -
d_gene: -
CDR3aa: CASSQASEDEQFF
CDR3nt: TGTGCCAGCAGCCAAGCTAGCGAAGATGAGCAGTTCTTC

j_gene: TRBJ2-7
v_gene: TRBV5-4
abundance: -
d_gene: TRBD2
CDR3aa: CASSFRLAGGPDEQYF
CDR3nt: TGTGCCAGCAGCTTCAGACTAGCGGGAGGGCCAGACGAGCAGTACTTC

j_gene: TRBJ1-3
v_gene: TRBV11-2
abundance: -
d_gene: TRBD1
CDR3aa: CASSPGTDAGNTIYF
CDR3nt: TGTGCCAGCAGCCCCGGGACAGACGCTGGAAACACCATATATTTT

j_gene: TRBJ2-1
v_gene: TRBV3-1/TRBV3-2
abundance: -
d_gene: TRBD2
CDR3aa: CASSQDLASGRNEQFF
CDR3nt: TGTGCCAGCAGCCAAGATTTGGCTAGCGGGAGGAATGAGCAGTTCTTC

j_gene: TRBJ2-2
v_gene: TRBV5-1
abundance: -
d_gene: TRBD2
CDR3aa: CASSLTLTIAGEGELFF
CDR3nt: TGCGCCAGCAGCTTGACCCTGACAATAGCGGGAGAAGGGGAGCTGTTTTTT

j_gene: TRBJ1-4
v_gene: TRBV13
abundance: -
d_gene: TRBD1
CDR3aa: CASSLWTGGDEKLFF
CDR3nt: TGTGCCAGCAGCCTATGGACAGGCGGGGATGAAAAACTGTTTTTT

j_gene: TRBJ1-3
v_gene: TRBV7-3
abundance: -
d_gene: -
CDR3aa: CASSLTSGGNTIYF
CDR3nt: TGTGCCAGCAGCTTAACTTCAGGGGGAAACACCATATATTTT

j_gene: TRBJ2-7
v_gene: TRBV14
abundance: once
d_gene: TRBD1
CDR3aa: CASSQGGKGRRGQGEQYF
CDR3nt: TGTGCCAGCAGCCAAGGTGGCAAGGGTCGTCGCGGACAGGGCGAGCAGTACTTC

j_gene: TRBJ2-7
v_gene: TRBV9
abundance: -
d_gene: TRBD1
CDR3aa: CASSVARDSTEEQYF
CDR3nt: TGTGCCAGCAGCGTAGCTAGGGACAGTACCGAAGAGCAGTACTTC

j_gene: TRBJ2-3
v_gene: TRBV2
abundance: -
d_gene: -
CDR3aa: CASSVTRAGDTQYF
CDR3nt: TGTGCCAGCAGCGTGACTAGGGCCGGGGATACGCAGTATTTT

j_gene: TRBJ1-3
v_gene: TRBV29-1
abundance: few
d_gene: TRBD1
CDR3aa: CSVTGTGDSGNTIYF
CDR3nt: TGCAGCGTTACCGGGACAGGAGACTCTGGAAACACCATATATTTT

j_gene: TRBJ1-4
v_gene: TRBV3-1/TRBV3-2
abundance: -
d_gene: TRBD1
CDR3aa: CASSLGGQDKLFF
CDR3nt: TGTGCCAGCAGCCTGGGCGGACAGGACAAACTGTTTTTT

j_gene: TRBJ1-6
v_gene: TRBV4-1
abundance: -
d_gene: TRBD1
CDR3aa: CASSQTSGTGINSPLHF
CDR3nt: TGCGCCAGCAGCCAGACATCCGGGACAGGGATTAATTCACCCCTCCACTTT

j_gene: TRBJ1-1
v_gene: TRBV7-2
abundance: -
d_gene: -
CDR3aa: CASSFQGSVTEAFF
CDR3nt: TGTGCCAGCAGCTTCCAGGGATCGGTCACTGAAGCTTTCTTT

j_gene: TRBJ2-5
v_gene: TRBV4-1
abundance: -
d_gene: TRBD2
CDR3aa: CASSPGGRETQYF
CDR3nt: TGCGCCAGCAGCCCCGGGGGGAGGGAGACCCAGTACTTC

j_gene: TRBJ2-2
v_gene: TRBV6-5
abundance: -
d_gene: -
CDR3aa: CATGFGELFF
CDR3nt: TGTGCCACCGGGTTCGGGGAGCTGTTTTTT

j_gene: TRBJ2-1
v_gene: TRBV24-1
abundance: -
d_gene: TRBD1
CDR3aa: CATSRGQAEYNEQFF
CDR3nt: TGTGCCACCTCAAGAGGACAGGCCGAATACAATGAGCAGTTCTTC

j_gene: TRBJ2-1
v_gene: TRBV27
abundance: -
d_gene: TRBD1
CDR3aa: CATYRDRGLNEQFF
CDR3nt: TGTGCCACTTACCGGGACAGGGGTCTCAATGAGCAGTTCTTC

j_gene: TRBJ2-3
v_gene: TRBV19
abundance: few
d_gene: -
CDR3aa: CASSISNTQYF
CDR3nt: TGTGCCAGTAGTATATCAAATACGCAGTATTTT

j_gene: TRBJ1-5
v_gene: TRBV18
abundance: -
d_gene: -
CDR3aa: CASSRGSAENQPQHF
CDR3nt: TGTGCCAGCTCCCGCGGGTCGGCAGAGAATCAGCCCCAGCATTTT

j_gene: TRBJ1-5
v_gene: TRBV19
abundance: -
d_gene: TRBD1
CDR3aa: CASSIGDQTGFSQPQHF
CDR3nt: TGTGCCAGTAGTATAGGGGATCAGACAGGGTTCTCTCAGCCCCAGCATTTT

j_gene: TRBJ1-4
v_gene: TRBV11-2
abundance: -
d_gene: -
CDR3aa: CASSDGLDEKLFF
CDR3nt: TGTGCCAGCAGCGACGGACTGGATGAAAAACTGTTTTTT

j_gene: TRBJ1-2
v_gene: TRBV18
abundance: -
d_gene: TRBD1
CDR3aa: CASSPPSTGGTDGYTF
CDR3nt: TGTGCCAGCTCACCACCGTCGACAGGGGGGACGGATGGCTACACCTTC

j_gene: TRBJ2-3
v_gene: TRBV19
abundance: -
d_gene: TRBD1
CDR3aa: CASSWDRSTDTQYF
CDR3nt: TGTGCCAGTAGCTGGGACAGAAGCACAGATACGCAGTATTTT

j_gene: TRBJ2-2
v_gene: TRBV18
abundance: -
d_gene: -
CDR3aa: CASSPGPNLNTGELFF
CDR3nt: TGTGCCAGCTCACCGGGGCCAAATTTGAACACCGGGGAGCTGTTTTTT

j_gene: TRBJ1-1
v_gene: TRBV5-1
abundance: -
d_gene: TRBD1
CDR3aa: CASSLQGGPNTEAFF
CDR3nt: TGCGCCAGCAGCTTGCAGGGGGGCCCGAACACTGAAGCTTTCTTT

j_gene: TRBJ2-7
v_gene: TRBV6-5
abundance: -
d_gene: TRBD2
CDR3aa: CASSFPAGESYEQYF
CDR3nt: TGTGCCAGCAGTTTCCCTGCGGGAGAATCCTACGAGCAGTACTTC

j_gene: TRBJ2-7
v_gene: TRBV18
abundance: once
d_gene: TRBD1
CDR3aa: CASSATPGGHEQYF
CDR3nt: TGTGCCAGCTCCGCCACCCCAGGGGGTCACGAGCAGTACTTC

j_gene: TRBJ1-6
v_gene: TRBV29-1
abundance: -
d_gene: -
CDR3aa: CSVASQGYNSPLHF
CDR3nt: TGCAGCGTTGCCTCCCAGGGTTATAATTCACCCCTCCACTTT

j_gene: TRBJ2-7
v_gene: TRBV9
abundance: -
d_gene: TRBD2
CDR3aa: CASSVSGSGNEQYF
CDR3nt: TGTGCCAGCAGCGTAAGCGGGAGTGGCAACGAGCAGTACTTC

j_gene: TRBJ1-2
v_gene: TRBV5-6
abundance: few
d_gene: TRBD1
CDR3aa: CASSYRGSYGYTF
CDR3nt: TGTGCCAGCAGCTACAGGGGAAGCTATGGCTACACCTTC

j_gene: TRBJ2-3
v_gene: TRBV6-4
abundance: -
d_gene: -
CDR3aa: CASSPGLSTDTQYF
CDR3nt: TGTGCCAGCAGCCCGGGACTCAGCACAGATACGCAGTATTTT

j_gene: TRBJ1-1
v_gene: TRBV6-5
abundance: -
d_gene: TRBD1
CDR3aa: CASRGRWAGGTEAFF
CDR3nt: TGTGCCAGCAGAGGGAGATGGGCAGGGGGCACTGAAGCTTTCTTT